A single sample gave rise to the 30 T cell receptor beta chains below, sequenced in a study of blood T cell repertoires in COVID-19. TCRdb keeps only in-frame clones here, not all; method: immunoSEQ multiplex PCR. The sample holds about 320,000 clones, roughly 88% seen once. The specimen was PBMCs or T cells enriched from blood (not recorded which). Receptors originate from a man younger than 45 who had recovered from COVID-19.

The chain has TRBV5-4 and TRBJ1-4, with D tentatively TRBD1 (6 bases). The CDR3 is 14 residues long. The germline gives CDR1 SGHNT, CDR2 YYREEE (reference sequence). The germline V and J ends were trimmed by 5 bases and 6 bases, with 14 bases remaining between them. CDR3 loop: CASRPARGDEKLFF. The CDR3 DNA is TGTGCCAGCAGGCCAGCCAGGGGAGATGAAAAACTGTTTTTT.

The chain uses TRBV6-5 and TRBJ1-1, with unresolved D. V dropped 5 bases and J dropped 5 bases, with 12 bases sitting between them. The length of the CDR3 is 13 residues. Germline V gene sequence: CDR1 MNHEY, CDR2 SVGAGI. Written as DNA, the CDR3 is TGTGCCAGCAGTCTCGGGGAGGGTACTGAAGCTTTCTTT. This encodes CASSLGEGTEAFF.

The chain combines TRBV2 with TRBJ1-1; 9 nucleotides match TRBD1. The CDR3 covers 15 residues. Trimming at V came to 6 bases and at J to 4 bases, leaving 9 bases not matched to a gene. Per germline, CDR1 SNHLY and CDR2 FYNNEI. DNA for the CDR3: TGTGCCAGCAGCGTACAGGGGGCACTGAGCACTGAAGCTTTCTTT. This encodes CASSVQGALSTEAFF.

The chain joins TRBV7-2 to TRBJ2-1; TRBD1 matches 8 bases. The trim removed 1 base at V and 3 bases at J, leaving 2 bases unmatched. The CDR3 is 15 amino acids. Germline assignment: CDR1 SGHTA and CDR2 FQGNSA. CDR3 nucleotide sequence: TGTGCCAGCAGCTTAGGACAGGGGAACTACAATGAGCAGTTCTTC. It translates to CASSLGQGNYNEQFF.

The V and J genes are TRBV11-2 and TRBJ2-2, with TRBD2 matching over 8 bases. In germline, CDR1 is SGHAT, CDR2 FQNNGV. The V and J ends lost 5 bases and 4 bases, in that order; junction bases with no gene match: 6. The CDR3 has 15 amino acids. For the CDR3, the DNA is TGTGCCAGCAGCCCCCGGGCGGGGGGCACCGGGGAGCTGTTTTTT. Encoded protein: CASSPRAGGTGELFF.

The V gene is TRBV30, the J gene TRBJ2-1; 7 positions agree with TRBD2. The germline CDR1 and CDR2 sequences are GTSNPN and SVGIG (reference sequence). Trimming cost V 2 bases and J 3 bases; bases outside gene matches: 4. CDR3 size: 14 residues. This CDR3 reads CAWSWLAVYNEQFF. DNA of the CDR3: TGTGCCTGGAGTTGGCTAGCGGTCTACAATGAGCAGTTCTTC.

The chain joins TRBV5-5 to TRBJ1-2, with 7 nucleotides matching TRBD1. The V gene end was trimmed by 4 bases and the J gene end by 10 bases; junction bases not matched to a gene: 7. This CDR3 comprises 12 residues. Germline assignment: CDR1 SGHKS and CDR2 YYEKEE (reference sequence). DNA for the CDR3: TGTGCCAGCAGCCAGGGACAGATCCACTACACCTTC. Translation: CASSQGQIHYTF.

The chain joins TRBV10-3 to TRBJ1-1, with TRBD1 identical over 9 bases. CDR3 length equals 13 residues. Per the germline V gene, CDR1 is ENHRY and CDR2 is SYGVKD. The J segment lost 5 bases and the V segment lost 10 bases, leaving 8 bases of the junction unmatched. CDR3 DNA: TGTGCCACCCGGACAGGGGAGGGAACTGAAGCTTTCTTT. Amino acids: CATRTGEGTEAFF.

In regard to this clone: This CDR3 is also generated by other DNA sequences in the sample. The rearrangement links TRBV6-5 to TRBJ2-1; 7 bases match TRBD1. The V segment lost 5 bases and the J segment 0 bases; nucleotides outside the gene matches: 4. This CDR3 has 15 amino acids. Germline lookup yields CDR1 MNHEY and CDR2 SVGAGI. CDR3 residues: CASSSPGGSYNEQFF. CDR3 nucleotide sequence: TGTGCCAGCAGTAGCCCAGGGGGCTCCTACAATGAGCAGTTCTTC.

This rearrangement joins TRBV5-1 to TRBJ2-2, with D possibly being TRBD2 (5 bases). This CDR3 has 15 amino acids. With 0 bases removed from V and 2 bases from J, the gap between germline ends came to 8 bases. CDR1 and CDR2 (germline): SGHRS, YFSETQ. The CDR3 spells CASSLGGVNTGELFF. The CDR3 DNA follows: TGCGCCAGCAGCTTGGGGGGAGTTAACACCGGGGAGCTGTTTTTT. The full variable domain, completed using reference TRBV5-1 and TRBJ2-2, is KAGVTQTPRYLIKTRGQQVTLSCSPISGHRSVSWYQQTPGQGLQFLFEYFSETQRNKGNFPGRFSGRQFSNSRSEMNVSTLELGDSALYLCASSLGGVNTGELFFGEGSRLTVL.

This chain links TRBV2 with TRBJ1-1; a weak D match, TRBD1 (6 bases). The CDR3 extends over 10 amino acids. CDR1 is SNHLY and CDR2 is FYNNEI in the germline V gene. V shed 6 bases and J shed 9 bases, with 8 bases lying between them. The CDR3: CASRGQKAFF. CDR3 nucleotides: TGTGCCAGCAGAGGACAGAAAGCTTTCTTT.

The chain carries TRBV28 and TRBJ1-4, with a tentative D call TRBD1 (6 bases). This CDR3 is built from 15 residues. CDR1 and CDR2 (germline): MDHEN, SYDVKM. Trimming removed 6 bases from V and 3 bases from J, with 14 bases in between. CDR3 in amino acids: CASRPTGTSNEKLFF. CDR3 DNA: TGTGCCAGCAGACCTACAGGGACCTCTAATGAAAAACTGTTTTTT. Looking up the rest from reference TRBV28 and TRBJ1-4 gives the full variable domain: DVKVTQSSRYLVKRTGEKVFLECVQDMDHENMFWYRQDPGLGLRLIYFSYDVKMKEKGDIPEGYSVSREKKERFSLILESASTNQTSMYLCASRPTGTSNEKLFFGSGTQLSVL.

The chain recombines TRBV5-1 with TRBJ2-7; 11 positions agree with TRBD2. This CDR3 region has 15 residues. V lost 0 bases, J lost 3 bases, and 2 bases stayed unmatched. In germline, CDR1 is SGHRS, CDR2 YFSETQ. CDR3 DNA sequence: TGCGCCAGCAGCTTGGATCTAGCGGGGGGCTACGAGCAGTACTTC. Translating gives CASSLDLAGGYEQYF.

The V gene is TRBV29-1, the J gene TRBJ1-2; a possible D gene is TRBD1 (6 bases). Deletions cut 3 bases from V and 3 bases from J, with 17 bases between. Germline V CDR1 and CDR2: SQVTM, ANQGSEA. CDR3 length: 15 amino acids. The CDR3 region has the DNA TGCAGCGTTGACCTGGCAGGGGTTGAGGACTATGGCTACACCTTC. It encodes CSVDLAGVEDYGYTF. The entire variable domain, with the rest obtained from reference TRBV29-1 and TRBJ1-2, is as follows: SAVISQKPSRDICQRGTSLTIQCQVDSQVTMMFWYRQQPGQSLTLIATANQGSEATYESGFVIDKFPISRPNLTFSTLTVSNMSPEDSSIYLCSVDLAGVEDYGYTFGSGTRLTVV.

CDR3 sequence reads: CASSMRVSNQPQHF. CDR3 DNA: TGTGCCAGTAGTATGAGGGTAAGCAATCAGCCCCAGCATTTT. The chain links TRBV19 to TRBJ1-5; D is undetermined. This CDR3 is built from 14 residues. Between the trimmed V and J ends, which lost 3 bases and 1 base, there was a span of 7 bases. Germline loops: CDR1 LNHDA, CDR2 SQIVND (reference sequence).

This clone was detected once. The chain carries TRBV6-5 and TRBJ2-6; possibly TRBD1 for D (6 bases). Germline V gives CDR1 MNHEY, CDR2 SVGAGI. The germline V and J ends were trimmed by 6 bases and 0 bases, with 9 bases remaining between them. The CDR3 is 15 amino acids. The CDR3 sequence is CASRNRASGANVLTF. The CDR3 DNA follows: TGTGCCAGCAGGAACAGGGCCTCTGGGGCCAACGTCCTGACTTTC.

This clone was seen a single time. The chain carries TRBV7-9 and TRBJ1-1; 7 nucleotides align to TRBD1. The CDR3 runs 13 residues. Trimming removed 1 base from V and 12 bases from J; junction bases left unmatched: 8. The germline V gene has CDR1 SEHNR and CDR2 FQNEAQ (reference sequence). In DNA, the CDR3 is TGTGCCAGCAGCTTAGAGTCAGGGGGGCTGACTTTCTTT. It encodes CASSLESGGLTFF.

V usage is TRBV7-4 and J usage is TRBJ1-6; D is undetermined. Germline CDR1 reads SGHVT; CDR2 reads SQSDAQ. The CDR3 spans 15 residues. V was clipped by 4 bases and J by 6 bases, with 13 bases between them. The CDR3 DNA reads TGTGCCAGCAGCTCGTGGCAGGAGGCTAATTCACCCCTCCACTTT. Translated, it gives CASSSWQEANSPLHF.

As concerns this clone: Different DNA sequences within this sample yield the same CDR3. V usage is TRBV11-2 and J usage is TRBJ1-2; no clear D gene. Trimming shortened V by 1 base and J by 4 bases, and 7 bases separated the two germline ends. The CDR3 has 13 amino acids. Germline V lookup: CDR1 SGHAT, CDR2 FQNNGV. CDR3 sequence (DNA): TGTGCCAGCAGCTTAGGAGGCCGCTATGGCTACACCTTC. It codes for CASSLGGRYGYTF.

J is TRBJ2-3 and V is TRBV15; 7 bases map to TRBD2. Looked up from germline, CDR1 is LNHNV and CDR2 is YYDKDF (reference sequence). CDR3 length equals 17 residues. The J segment lost 8 bases and the V segment lost 2 bases, leaving 16 bases of the junction unmatched. This CDR3 is CATSRSLLRLAPGTQYF. The CDR3 bases are TGTGCCACCAGCAGAAGCCTTTTACGACTAGCTCCCGGTACGCAGTATTTT.

This chain connects TRBV30 to TRBJ2-3, with 8 bases identical to TRBD2. Germline lookup yields CDR1 GTSNPN and CDR2 SVGIG (reference sequence). The CDR3 totals 14 residues. Trimming at V came to 4 bases and at J to 5 bases, leaving 8 bases not matched to a gene. CDR3 coding DNA: TGTGCCTGGATTCCGGGGGGGCTGGGAGATACGCAGTATTTT. It yields the protein CAWIPGGLGDTQYF.

This chain uses TRBV7-3 with TRBJ2-1, with TRBD1 matching 7 bases. The germline CDR1 and CDR2 sequences are SGHTA and FQGTGA. The CDR3 is 14 residues long. V lost 5 bases and J lost 3; bases outside the gene matches: 4. CDR3 coding DNA: TGTGCCAGCAGCCCGAGGGACAGCTACAATGAGCAGTTCTTC. Its protein is CASSPRDSYNEQFF.

The CDR3 region is CASRPRTGSNQPQHF. The CDR3 coding sequence is TGTGCCAGCAGACCCCGGACAGGGAGCAATCAGCCCCAGCATTTT. V is TRBV28 and J is TRBJ1-5; 8 nucleotides agree with TRBD1. Germline V lookup: CDR1 MDHEN, CDR2 SYDVKM. This CDR3 spans 15 amino acids. V dropped 6 bases and J dropped 1; count of bases not matched to a gene: 5.

This clone has a handful of counts. J is TRBJ1-5 and V is TRBV15, with D possibly TRBD1 on 5 matching bases. This CDR3 comprises 15 residues. V was shortened by 5 bases and J by 3 bases, with 14 bases between the two germline ends. Germline CDR1 is LNHNV and CDR2 is YYDKDF (reference sequence). CDR3 in amino acids: CATSRAGELNQPQHF. In nucleotides, the CDR3 is TGTGCCACCAGCCGGGCGGGGGAACTCAATCAGCCCCAGCATTTT.

The rearrangement uses TRBV6-2 or TRBV6-3 and TRBJ2-7; 11 bases match TRBD2. Germline values: CDR1 MNHEY, CDR2 SVGEGT. With 0 bases clipped from V and 4 bases from J, the junction kept 14 bases outside the gene matches. The CDR3 sequence is 19 residues long. CDR3 nucleotide sequence: TGTGCCAGCAGTTACTCGGCAGTGGAGGCTAGCGGGGGGTGGTACGAGCAGTACTTC. This encodes CASSYSAVEASGGWYEQYF.

The chain links TRBV6-5 to TRBJ2-7; D might be TRBD1 (6 bases). Germline CDR1 is MNHEY and CDR2 is SVGAGI. V shed 4 bases and J shed 3 bases, with 10 bases lying between them. The CDR3 has 13 amino acids. The CDR3 sequence: CASSSDRYYEQYF. The DNA of the CDR3 is TGTGCCAGCAGTTCCGACAGGTACTACGAGCAGTACTTC.

The chain has TRBV6-5 and TRBJ1-5, with D uncertain. The length of the CDR3 is 13 residues. Germline assignment: CDR1 MNHEY and CDR2 SVGAGI. Trimming took off 6 bases at V and 4 bases at J, with 10 bases between the two ends. Written as DNA, the CDR3 is TGTGCCAGCAGCGTACAGAGAAATCAGCCCCAGCATTTT. Translating it yields CASSVQRNQPQHF.

The J gene is TRBJ2-3, the V gene TRBV7-9, with D hard to call. The CDR3 contains 17 residues. The ends were cut back, 3 bases at V and 6 bases at J, with 22 bases in the middle. Germline lookup yields CDR1 SEHNR and CDR2 FQNEAQ (reference sequence). The DNA for the CDR3 is TGTGCCAGCAGCTTGCGGCACCAAAAGGCCACTGGGGATACGCAGTATTTT. Its translation is CASSLRHQKATGDTQYF.

The gene calls are TRBV27 and TRBJ1-5; possibly TRBD1 for D (6 bases). CDR1 and CDR2 (germline): MNHEY, SMNVEV (reference sequence). This CDR3 is 16 amino acids long. The V end lost 6 bases, the J end lost 3 bases, and 18 bases lay between the germline ends. As DNA, the CDR3 is TGTGCCAGCAGGGACCGCGGGGGGGCACCCAATCAGCCCCAGCATTTT. Translation: CASRDRGGAPNQPQHF.

The chain employs TRBV2 and TRBJ2-1; perhaps TRBD2 as D (6 bases). The V and J ends lost 5 bases and 4 bases respectively, with 18 bases between them. In germline, CDR1 is SNHLY, CDR2 FYNNEI. The length of the CDR3 is 16 residues. CDR3 sequence reads: CASSKEGRAGYNEQFF. CDR3 bases: TGTGCCAGCAGTAAAGAGGGTAGGGCGGGATACAATGAGCAGTTCTTC.